Listed here are 6 T cell receptor beta chains from one sample, sequenced in a study of PD-L1 blockade in urothelial cancer. Time point described: peripheral blood 6 weeks after treatment start. The table came from immunoSEQ multiplex PCR; TCRdb's copy has only in-frame clones and leaves some out. The sample includes tens of thousands of clones, around nine tenths of them seen just once. The sequenced sample was PBMCs, obtained around atezolizumab (anti-PD-L1) treatment. Every receptor here comes from a man aged 60 to 75 with urothelial cancer.

This clone showed up just a few times. The V and J genes are TRBV6-1 and TRBJ2-1; 9 nucleotides match TRBD1. From germline, CDR1 is MNHNS and CDR2 SASEGT. The CDR3 has 13 amino acids. J lost 6 bases, V lost 6 bases, and 3 bases had no gene match. The CDR3 loop is CASRQGAGNEQFF. Written as DNA, the CDR3 is TGTGCCAGCAGACAGGGGGCTGGCAATGAGCAGTTCTTC.

There are a few counts of this clone. This rearrangement joins TRBV5-1 to TRBJ2-1, with 11 nucleotides matching TRBD1. Looked up from germline, CDR1 is SGHRS and CDR2 is YFSETQ. The CDR3 is 14 residues long. J gave up 7 bases and V 3 bases, and 3 bases lay outside the gene matches. The CDR3: CASSSGTGGNEQFF. The CDR3 bases are TGCGCCAGCAGCTCCGGGACAGGGGGGAATGAGCAGTTCTTC. The complete variable domain, with remaining parts taken from reference TRBV5-1 and TRBJ2-1, reads KAGVTQTPRYLIKTRGQQVTLSCSPISGHRSVSWYQQTPGQGLQFLFEYFSETQRNKGNFPGRFSGRQFSNSRSEMNVSTLELGDSALYLCASSSGTGGNEQFFGPGTRLTVL.

The chain's CDR3 is CASSLRDRDTNEKLFF. The CDR3 DNA reads as TGCGCCAGCAGCTTGAGGGACAGGGACACTAATGAAAAACTGTTTTTT. V usage is TRBV5-1 and J usage is TRBJ1-4; TRBD1 agrees at 9 bases. V lost 1 base and J lost 2; bases outside the gene matches: 3. The CDR3 loop spans 16 amino acids. The germline gives CDR1 SGHRS, CDR2 YFSETQ.

V is TRBV11-3 and J is TRBJ2-7, with TRBD1 matching over 9 bases. Unmatched junction bases numbered 10, after V lost 11 bases and J lost 2 bases. CDR1 and CDR2 (germline): SGHNT, YENEEA. This CDR3 region has 14 residues. The CDR3 DNA follows: TGTGCCGTATCTGAAGACAGGGGGACCTACGAGCAGTACTTC. It encodes CAVSEDRGTYEQYF.

The chain has TRBV4-1 and TRBJ1-4; 7 bases fit TRBD1. The CDR3 has 14 amino acids. J lost 10 bases, V lost 4 bases, and 9 bases had no gene match. Looked up from germline, CDR1 is MGHRA and CDR2 is YSYEKL. The CDR3 DNA sequence: TGCGCCAGCAGCCGGATCGACAGGGTTCTAAAACTGTTTTTT. Protein product: CASSRIDRVLKLFF.

The chain is built from TRBV2 and TRBJ2-1; 11 bases fit TRBD2. The CDR3 runs to 14 residues. The V gene end was trimmed by 10 bases and the J gene end by 7 bases; junction bases not matched to a gene: 9. CDR1 SNHLY and CDR2 FYNNEI come from the germline V gene. CDR3 nucleotide sequence: TGTGCCATCAAACTAGCGGGAGTCAATAATGAGCAGTTCTTC. This codes for CAIKLAGVNNEQFF.